Here is one TCR beta chain with its context. Its antigen is undetermined. This entry comes from a study of shared clonotypes between healthy human individuals. Study observations and caveats: Clonotypes shared by all four sorted-subset donors had higher generation probabilities than non-shared clonotypes.

This CDR3 comprises 19 residues. V was trimmed by 3 bases and J by 2 bases, leaving 25 bases between them. Germline CDR1 MNHEY, CDR2 SMNVEV (reference sequence). TCRdb's table, derived via immunoSEQ multiplex PCR, lists solely in-frame clones and lacks some. The sample includes about 2.4 million clones, more than 90% of them seen just once. The material sequenced was naive CD4+ T cells sorted from blood. Subset noted: CD45RA+ positively selected. The rearrangement joins TRBV27 to TRBJ1-1, with D unresolved. This receptor was taken from a man younger than 35 in good health. The CDR3 sequence: CASSLSRFGGLRGNTEAFF. The CDR3 coding sequence is TGTGCCAGCAGTTTGTCCCGTTTCGGAGGGCTCAGAGGCAACACTGAAGCTTTCTTT.